Described below is a single T cell receptor (beta chain) sequence and its context. Its antigen is undetermined. The data stem from a study of cytomegalovirus exposure and HLA in healthy donors. Study background: The 550 to 800 first-cohort repertoires and the 95 to 150 validation repertoires shared the same platform, a later analysis reported.

CDR3 size: 18 residues. CDR1 and CDR2 (germline): KGHSH, LQKENI. The ends were cut back, 3 bases at V and 1 base at J, with 19 bases in the middle. The repertoire was sequenced with immunoSEQ multiplex PCR; TCRdb's copy has only in-frame clones and lacks some. This sample carries around 61,000 clones, around 90% of them seen once, and the ten largest clones take around 1.1%. Notes on the study in general: The listing of 150 to 200 TCR beta chains classed them as cytomegalovirus-associated. The tendency of first-cohort TCR clusters to co-occur in the 120 or so validation repertoires was identified by a subsequent analysis. As confirmed in vitro, three CMV-associated chains were specific for CMV antigens.

This clonotype was sampled from a man aged 18 to 30 in good health and CMV-seronegative. The specimen was PBMCs. This chain uses TRBV18 with TRBJ2-4; tentative D call: TRBD1 (6 bases). CDR3 protein: CASSPNLGTGFAKNIQYF. The CDR3 DNA sequence: TGTGCCAGCTCACCCAACCTAGGCACAGGGTTCGCCAAAAACATTCAGTACTTC.